This T cell receptor beta chain was identified during a study of blood T cell repertoires in COVID-19. Comments on this clone: Other DNA sequences in this specimen translate into the identical CDR3.

Cohort 3 recovered donors had two negative PCRs, clearance, or symptom resolution. The assay was immunoSEQ multiplex PCR, and TCRdb's table has in-frame clones only and misses some. This sample yields around 250,000 clones, of which 86% are seen a single time; around 2% belongs to the top ten. The CDR3 is 14 amino acids. Germline V gene data show CDR1 as SGHTA and CDR2 as FQGNSA. Trimming removed 5 bases from V and 1 base from J, with 10 bases in between. The chain uses TRBV7-2 and TRBJ2-3; D may be TRBD1 (5 bases). This receptor was obtained from a woman between 50 and 59 years old who had recovered from COVID-19. Sequenced input: PBMCs or T cells enriched from blood (not recorded which). DNA of the CDR3: TGTGCCAGCAGCCGTGTAGGGGGCACAGATACGCAGTATTTT. This sequence encodes CASSRVGGTDTQYF.